These T cell receptor beta chains were read from a single sample in a study of shared clonotypes between healthy human individuals. Some clones are missing from TCRdb's copy, which holds only in-frame ones; the method was immunoSEQ multiplex PCR. The table records a few million clones, 85% to 95% of them present only once. The sample consisted of naive CD4+ T cells from PBMCs. Receptor source: a man aged 18 to 29 in good health. Some clones in this sample may be carry-over from other donors' samples. The CDR3 runs from the conserved cysteine through the conserved F or W. Each record gives: V gene, J gene, D gene, clone size, CDR3 DNA, CDR3 protein. D genes are given only for firm matches. Size tells how often a clone was seen (once, few, many) or the class of an expanded clone, and some rows leave it out.

v_call: TRBV27; j_call: TRBJ2-7; d_call: TRBD2; clone_size: NA; cdr3_nt: TGTGCCAGCAAAATCGGGGGGACGGGACCCTACGAGCAGTACTTC; cdr3_aa: CASKIGGTGPYEQYF
v_call: TRBV28; j_call: TRBJ1-2; d_call: NA; clone_size: NA; cdr3_nt: TGTGCCACCCTTTGGAGGGACACTTTAAACTATGGCTACACCTTC; cdr3_aa: CATLWRDTLNYGYTF
v_call: TRBV6-1; j_call: TRBJ1-5; d_call: NA; clone_size: once; cdr3_nt: TGTGCCAGCAGTGAACCCATCCGTGGTACCAGCAATCAGCCCCAGCATTTT; cdr3_aa: CASSEPIRGTSNQPQHF
v_call: TRBV7-2; j_call: TRBJ2-1; d_call: NA; clone_size: NA; cdr3_nt: TGTGCCAGCAGCTCAAACCGGGTTGGACCGACCAATGAGCAGTTCTTC; cdr3_aa: CASSSNRVGPTNEQFF
v_call: TRBV19; j_call: TRBJ1-1; d_call: NA; clone_size: NA; cdr3_nt: TGTGCCAGTATTTCAGGGGTAGTTGGTGAAGCTTTCTTT; cdr3_aa: CASISGVVGEAFF
v_call: TRBV5-4; j_call: TRBJ2-2; d_call: TRBD1; clone_size: once; cdr3_nt: TGTGCCAGCAGCTGGGGACAGGGAGGGTGGACCGGGGAGCTGTTTTTT; cdr3_aa: CASSWGQGGWTGELFF
v_call: TRBV2; j_call: TRBJ1-2; d_call: NA; clone_size: NA; cdr3_nt: TGTGCCAGCAGTGAGGAGAGTTCCGGTGGCTACACCTTC; cdr3_aa: CASSEESSGGYTF
v_call: TRBV7-9; j_call: TRBJ2-7; d_call: NA; clone_size: NA; cdr3_nt: TGTGCCAGCAGCTTAGTAGATCCCCCCTACGAGCAGTACTTC; cdr3_aa: CASSLVDPPYEQYF
v_call: TRBV6-1; j_call: TRBJ1-5; d_call: NA; clone_size: NA; cdr3_nt: TGTGCCAGCAGTGAAACCTGGGGGGGAACTCAGCCCCAGCATTTT; cdr3_aa: CASSETWGGTQPQHF
v_call: TRBV5-1; j_call: TRBJ2-2; d_call: TRBD1; clone_size: NA; cdr3_nt: TGCGCCAGCAGAGGACAGGAAAACACCGGGGAGCTGTTTTTT; cdr3_aa: CASRGQENTGELFF
v_call: TRBV6-6; j_call: TRBJ1-1; d_call: NA; clone_size: NA; cdr3_nt: TGTGCCAGCAGCACCCCGGGAGGTAGGGGGAACACTGAAGCTTTCTTT; cdr3_aa: CASSTPGGRGNTEAFF
v_call: TRBV5-1; j_call: TRBJ2-7; d_call: TRBD2; clone_size: NA; cdr3_nt: TGCGCCAGCAGCTTTGGGACGGGGCGGACTAGCGGAGGCTACGAGCAGTACTTC; cdr3_aa: CASSFGTGRTSGGYEQYF
v_call: TRBV5-1; j_call: TRBJ2-5; d_call: TRBD1; clone_size: NA; cdr3_nt: TGCGCCAGCAGCTTGGTGGGGACAGGGGCCGGTGAGACCCAGTACTTC; cdr3_aa: CASSLVGTGAGETQYF
v_call: TRBV7-2; j_call: TRBJ2-1; d_call: NA; clone_size: once; cdr3_nt: TGTGCCAGCAGCTTAGAGTGGCAAACAAATGAGCAGTTCTTC; cdr3_aa: CASSLEWQTNEQFF
v_call: TRBV7-9; j_call: TRBJ2-7; d_call: NA; clone_size: once; cdr3_nt: TGTGCCAGCAGCTTAGGGAGGGGGCGAGTGCAGTACTTC; cdr3_aa: CASSLGRGRVQYF
v_call: TRBV28; j_call: TRBJ1-4; d_call: TRBD1; clone_size: once; cdr3_nt: TGTGCCACCGTTTCCGGGACAGGGTCGGCAACTAATGAAAAACTGTTTTTT; cdr3_aa: CATVSGTGSATNEKLFF
v_call: TRBV15; j_call: TRBJ2-5; d_call: NA; clone_size: NA; cdr3_nt: TGTGCCACCAGCAGAGATACTAGCCAAGAGACCCAGTACTTC; cdr3_aa: CATSRDTSQETQYF